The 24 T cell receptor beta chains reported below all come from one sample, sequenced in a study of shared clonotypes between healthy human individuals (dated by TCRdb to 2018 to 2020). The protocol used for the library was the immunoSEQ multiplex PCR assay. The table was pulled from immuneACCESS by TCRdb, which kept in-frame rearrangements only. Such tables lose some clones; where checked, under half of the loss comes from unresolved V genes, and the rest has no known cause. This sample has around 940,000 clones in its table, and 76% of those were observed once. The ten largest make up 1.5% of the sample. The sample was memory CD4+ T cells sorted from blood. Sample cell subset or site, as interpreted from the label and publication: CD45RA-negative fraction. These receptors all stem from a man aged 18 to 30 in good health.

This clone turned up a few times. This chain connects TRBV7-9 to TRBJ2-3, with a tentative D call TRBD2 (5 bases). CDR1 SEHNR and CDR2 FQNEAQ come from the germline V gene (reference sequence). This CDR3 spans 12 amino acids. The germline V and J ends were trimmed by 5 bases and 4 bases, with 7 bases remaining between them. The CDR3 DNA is TGTGCCAGCAGCCCGGAGGCAGATACGCAGTATTTT. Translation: CASSPEADTQYF.

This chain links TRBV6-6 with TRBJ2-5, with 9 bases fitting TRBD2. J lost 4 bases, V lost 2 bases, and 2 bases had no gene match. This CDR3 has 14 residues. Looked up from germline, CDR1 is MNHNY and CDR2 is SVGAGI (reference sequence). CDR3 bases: TGTGCCAGCAGTTACGCTAGCGGGGTAGAGACCCAGTACTTC. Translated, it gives CASSYASGVETQYF.

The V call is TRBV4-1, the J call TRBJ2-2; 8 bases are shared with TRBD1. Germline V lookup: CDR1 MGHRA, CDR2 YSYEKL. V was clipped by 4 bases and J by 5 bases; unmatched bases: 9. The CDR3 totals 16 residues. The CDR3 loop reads CASSPDQRTGTGELFF. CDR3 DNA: TGCGCCAGCAGCCCAGATCAGCGGACAGGGACCGGGGAGCTGTTTTTT.

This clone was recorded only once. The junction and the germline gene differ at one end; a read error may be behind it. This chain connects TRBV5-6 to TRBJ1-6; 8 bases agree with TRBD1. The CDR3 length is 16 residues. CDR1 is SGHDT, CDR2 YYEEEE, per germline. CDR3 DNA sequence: TGTGCCAGCAGCTTGGCGGGACAGGCTATAAATTCCCCCCTCCACTTT. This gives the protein CASSLAGQAINSPLHF.

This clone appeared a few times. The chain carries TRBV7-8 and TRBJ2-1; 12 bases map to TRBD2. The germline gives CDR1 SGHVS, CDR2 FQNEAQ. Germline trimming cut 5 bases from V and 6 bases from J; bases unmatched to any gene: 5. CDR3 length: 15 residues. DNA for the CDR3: TGTGCCAGCAGCGGTCTAGCGGGGGGGCCCAATGAGCAGTTCTTC. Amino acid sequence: CASSGLAGGPNEQFF.

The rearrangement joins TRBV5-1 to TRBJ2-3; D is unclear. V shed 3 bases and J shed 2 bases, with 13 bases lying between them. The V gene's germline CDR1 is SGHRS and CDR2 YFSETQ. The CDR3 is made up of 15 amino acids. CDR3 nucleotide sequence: TGCGCCAGCAGCTCGCACGGTCCCAACACAGATACGCAGTATTTT. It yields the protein CASSSHGPNTDTQYF.

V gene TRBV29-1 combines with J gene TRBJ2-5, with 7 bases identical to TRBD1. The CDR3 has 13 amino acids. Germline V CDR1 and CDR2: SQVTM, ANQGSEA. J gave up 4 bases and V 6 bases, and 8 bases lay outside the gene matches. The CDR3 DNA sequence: TGCAGCGTCCTAATGACAGGGAGAGAGACCCAGTACTTC. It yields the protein CSVLMTGRETQYF.

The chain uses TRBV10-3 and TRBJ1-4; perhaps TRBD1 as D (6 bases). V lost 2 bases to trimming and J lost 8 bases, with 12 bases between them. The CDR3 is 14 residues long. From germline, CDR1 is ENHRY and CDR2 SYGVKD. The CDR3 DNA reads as TGTGCCATCAGTGAGGGGGGGACACAGGAAAAACTGTTTTTT. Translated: CAISEGGTQEKLFF.

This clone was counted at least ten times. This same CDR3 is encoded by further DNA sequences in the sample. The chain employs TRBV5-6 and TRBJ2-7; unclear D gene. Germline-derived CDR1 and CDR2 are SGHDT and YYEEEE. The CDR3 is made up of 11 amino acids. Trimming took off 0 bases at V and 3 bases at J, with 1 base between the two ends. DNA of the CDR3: TGTGCCAGCAGCTTGGGCTACGAGCAGTACTTC. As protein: CASSLGYEQYF. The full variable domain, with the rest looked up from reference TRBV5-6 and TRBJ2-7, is DAGVTQSPTHLIKTRGQQVTLRCSPKSGHDTVSWYQQALGQGPQFIFQYYEEEERQRGNFPDRFSGHQFPNYSSELNVNALLLGDSALYLCASSLGYEQYFGPGTRLTVT.

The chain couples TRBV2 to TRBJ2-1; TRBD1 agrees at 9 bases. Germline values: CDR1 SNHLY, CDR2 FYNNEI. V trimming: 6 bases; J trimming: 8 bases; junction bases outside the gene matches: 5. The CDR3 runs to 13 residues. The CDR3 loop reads CASRGTGLDEQFF. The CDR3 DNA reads TGTGCCAGCAGAGGGACAGGGCTCGATGAGCAGTTCTTC.

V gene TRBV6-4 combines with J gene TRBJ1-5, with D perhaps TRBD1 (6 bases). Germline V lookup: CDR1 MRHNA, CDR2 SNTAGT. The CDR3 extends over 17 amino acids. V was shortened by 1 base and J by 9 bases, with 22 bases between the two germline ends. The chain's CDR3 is CASSDLVVRTDKRPQHF. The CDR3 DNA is TGTGCCAGCAGTGACTTAGTAGTTCGGACAGACAAACGGCCCCAGCATTTT.

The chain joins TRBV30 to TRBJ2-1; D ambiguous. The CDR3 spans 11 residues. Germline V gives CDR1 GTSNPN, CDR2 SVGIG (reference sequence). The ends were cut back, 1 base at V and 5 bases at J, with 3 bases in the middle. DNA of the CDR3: TGTGCCTGGAGTGGGGACAATGAGCAGTTCTTC. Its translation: CAWSGDNEQFF.

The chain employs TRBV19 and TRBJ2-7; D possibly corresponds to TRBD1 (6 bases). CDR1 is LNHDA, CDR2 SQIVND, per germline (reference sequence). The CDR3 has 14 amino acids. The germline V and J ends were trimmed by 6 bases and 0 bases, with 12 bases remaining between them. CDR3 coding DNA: TGTGCCAGTAGGGAACAGGGCAGCTCCTACGAGCAGTACTTC. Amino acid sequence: CASREQGSSYEQYF.

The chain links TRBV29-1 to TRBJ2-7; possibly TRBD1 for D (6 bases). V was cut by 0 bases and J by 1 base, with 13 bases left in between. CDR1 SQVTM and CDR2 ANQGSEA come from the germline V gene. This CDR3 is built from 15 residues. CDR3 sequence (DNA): TGCAGCGTTGAAGACTCAACAGGGAGATCCTACGAGCAGTACTTC. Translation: CSVEDSTGRSYEQYF.

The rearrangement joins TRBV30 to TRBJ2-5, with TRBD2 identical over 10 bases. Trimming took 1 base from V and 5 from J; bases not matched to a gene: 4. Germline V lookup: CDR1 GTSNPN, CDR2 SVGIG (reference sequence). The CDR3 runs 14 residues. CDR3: CAWSASGGGETQYF. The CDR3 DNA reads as TGTGCCTGGAGTGCTAGCGGGGGAGGGGAGACCCAGTACTTC.

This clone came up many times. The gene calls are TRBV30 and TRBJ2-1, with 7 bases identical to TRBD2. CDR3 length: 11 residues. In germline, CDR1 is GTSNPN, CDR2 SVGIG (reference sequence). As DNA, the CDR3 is TGTCGCGCTAGCGGTTACAATGAGCAGTTCTTC. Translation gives CRASGYNEQFF.

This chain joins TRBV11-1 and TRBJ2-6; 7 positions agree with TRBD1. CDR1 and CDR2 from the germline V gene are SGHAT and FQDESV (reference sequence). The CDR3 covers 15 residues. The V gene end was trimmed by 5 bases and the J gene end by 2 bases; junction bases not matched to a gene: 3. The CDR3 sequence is CASSLQGTGANVLTF. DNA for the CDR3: TGTGCCAGCAGCCTACAGGGGACTGGGGCCAACGTCCTGACTTTC.

In nucleotides, the CDR3 is TGTGCCAGCAGTTACTCACGGACAGGGGGCCAAGAGACCCAGTACTTC. It yields the protein CASSYSRTGGQETQYF. This sequence joins TRBV6-5 and TRBJ2-5, with TRBD1 matching 10 bases. The ends lost 0 bases at V and 1 base at J; junction bases unmatched: 2. Germline V gives CDR1 MNHEY, CDR2 SVGAGI. The CDR3 sequence is 16 residues long.

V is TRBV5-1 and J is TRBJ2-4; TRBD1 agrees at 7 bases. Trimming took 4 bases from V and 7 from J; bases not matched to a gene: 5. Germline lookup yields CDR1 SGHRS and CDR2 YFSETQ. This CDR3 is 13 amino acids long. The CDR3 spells CASSAGQANIQYF. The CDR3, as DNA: TGCGCCAGCAGCGCTGGACAGGCGAACATTCAGTACTTC.

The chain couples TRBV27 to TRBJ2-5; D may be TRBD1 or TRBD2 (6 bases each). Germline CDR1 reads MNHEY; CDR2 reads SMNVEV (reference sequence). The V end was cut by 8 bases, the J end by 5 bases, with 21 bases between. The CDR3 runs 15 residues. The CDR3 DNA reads TGTGCCAGCCGTCGGGTGGGGGGCGGCAGGGAGACCCAGTACTTC. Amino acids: CASRRVGGGRETQYF.

The CDR3 loop is CASMNQGVSQPQHF. CDR3 nucleotides: TGTGCCAGCATGAACCAGGGGGTCAGTCAGCCCCAGCATTTT. The V and J genes are TRBV28 and TRBJ1-5; 7 nucleotides line up with TRBD1. The CDR3 is made up of 14 amino acids. The J segment lost 6 bases and the V segment lost 7 bases, leaving 9 bases of the junction unmatched. Looked up from germline, CDR1 is MDHEN and CDR2 is SYDVKM.

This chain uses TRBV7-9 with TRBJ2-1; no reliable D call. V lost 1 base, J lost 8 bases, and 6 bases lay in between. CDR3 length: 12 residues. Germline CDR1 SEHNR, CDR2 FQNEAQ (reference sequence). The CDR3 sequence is CASSLVMDEQFF. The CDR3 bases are TGTGCCAGCAGCTTAGTCATGGATGAGCAGTTCTTC. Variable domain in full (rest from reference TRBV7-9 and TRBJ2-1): DTGVSQNPRHKITKRGQNVTFRCDPISEHNRLYWYRQTLGQGPEFLTYFQNEAQLEKSRLLSDRFSAERPKGSFSTLEIQRTEQGDSAMYLCASSLVMDEQFFGPGTRLTVL.

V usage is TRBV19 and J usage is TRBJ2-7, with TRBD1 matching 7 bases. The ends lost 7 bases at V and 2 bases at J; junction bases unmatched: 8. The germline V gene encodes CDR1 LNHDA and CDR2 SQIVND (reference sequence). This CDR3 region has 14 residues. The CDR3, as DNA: TGTGCCAGTACCCCCGGGACAGTACCCTACGAGCAGTACTTC. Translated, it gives CASTPGTVPYEQYF.

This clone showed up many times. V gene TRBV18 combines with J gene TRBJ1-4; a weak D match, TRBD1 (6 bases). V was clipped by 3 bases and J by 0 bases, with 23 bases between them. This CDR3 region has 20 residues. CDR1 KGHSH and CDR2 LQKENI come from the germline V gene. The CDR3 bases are TGTGCCAGCTCACCCGCCTGGAAGGCCAGGGGTTCGACAACTAATGAAAAACTGTTTTTT. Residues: CASSPAWKARGSTTNEKLFF. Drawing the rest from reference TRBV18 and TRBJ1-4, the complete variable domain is NAGVMQNPRHLVRRRGQEARLRCSPMKGHSHVYWYRQLPEEGLKFMVYLQKENIIDESGMPKERFSAEFPKEGPSILRIQQVVRGDSAAYFCASSPAWKARGSTTNEKLFFGSGTQLSVL.